This T cell receptor beta chain came from a study of early T cells in non-severe SARS-CoV-2 infection. This clonotype was recorded many times. TCRdb redid the calling of the 5' RACE reads with MiXCR, one entry per CDR3 protein. The sample holds over 30,000 distinct CDR3 sequences; 5% to 6.5% are singletons and the top ten take 6% to 6.5%. The sequences come from whole blood, collected at baseline. The receptor comes from an adult who was a healthcare worker with PCR-confirmed SARS-CoV-2 infection or an uninfected control (not recorded which).

CDR3 in DNA: TGTGCCAGTAGTATAGACGGGGCCACCGGGGAGCTGTTTTTT. Protein product: CASSIDGATGELFF. V usage is TRBV19 and J usage is TRBJ2-2; D tentatively reads TRBD1 or TRBD2 (5 bases each). Trimming pared 0 bases from V and 4 bases from J, leaving 6 bases between. This CDR3 region has 14 residues. The germline V gene has CDR1 LNHDA and CDR2 SQIVND (reference sequence). Full variable domain (missing parts from reference TRBV19 and TRBJ2-2): DGGITQSPKYLFRKEGQNVTLSCEQNLNHDAMYWYRQDPGQGLRLIYYSQIVNDFQKGDIAEGYSVSREKKESFPLTVTSAQKNPTAFYLCASSIDGATGELFFGEGSRLTVL.